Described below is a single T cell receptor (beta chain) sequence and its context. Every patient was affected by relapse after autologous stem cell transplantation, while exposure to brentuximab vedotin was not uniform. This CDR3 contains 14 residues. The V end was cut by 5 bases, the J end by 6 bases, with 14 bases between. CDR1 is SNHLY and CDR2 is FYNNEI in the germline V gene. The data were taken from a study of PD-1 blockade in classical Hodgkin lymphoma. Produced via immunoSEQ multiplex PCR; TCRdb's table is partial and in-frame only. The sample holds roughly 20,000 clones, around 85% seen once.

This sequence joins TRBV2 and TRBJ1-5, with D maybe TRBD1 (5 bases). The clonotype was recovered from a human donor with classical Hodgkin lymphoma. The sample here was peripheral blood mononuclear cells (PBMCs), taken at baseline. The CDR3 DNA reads TGTGCCAGCAGTCTCCCCGGGACGTTTCAGCCCCAGCATTTT. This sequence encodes CASSLPGTFQPQHF. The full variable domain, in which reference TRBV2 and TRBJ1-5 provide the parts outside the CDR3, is EPEVTQTPSHQVTQMGQEVILRCVPISNHLYFYWYRQILGQKVEFLVSFYNNEISEKSEIFDDQFSVERPDGSNFTLKIRSTKLEDSAMYFCASSLPGTFQPQHFGDGTRLSIL.